A selection of T cell receptor beta chains follows, all from one sample in a study of sequential checkpoint blockade in melanoma. The assay was immunoSEQ multiplex PCR, and TCRdb's table has in-frame clones only and misses some. Among under 13,000 clones, more than 50% were seen once, and the ten largest hold 15% to 20%. The material sequenced was CD8+ T cells sorted from blood (inferred from file names), taken from a patient given nivolumab and ipilimumab in sequence. The receptors were sampled from a human donor with melanoma. Both conserved end residues are part of each CDR3.

j_call | v_call | cdr3_aa
TRBJ1-2 | TRBV30 | CAWSLGTGDGYTF
TRBJ1-1 | TRBV9 | CASDPQGARTEAFF
TRBJ2-7 | TRBV10-2 | CATALPYEQYF
TRBJ2-1 | TRBV6-4 | CASSESFPTGADEQFF
TRBJ2-5 | TRBV5-1 | CASSYTTGKETQYF
TRBJ1-2 | TRBV13 | CASSLGDRRDGYTF
TRBJ2-2 | TRBV7-6 | CASSTPGTPNTGELFF
TRBJ2-4 | TRBV29-1 | CSVEGTGKNIQYF
TRBJ1-6 | TRBV27 | CASSPEGQGGNSPLHF
TRBJ2-7 | TRBV27 | CASSYSAGEQYF
TRBJ1-2 | TRBV4-3 | CASSQDTWGGYGYTF
NA | TRBV7-9 | CASSFIGVGVFNEQFF
TRBJ2-1 | TRBV27 | CASSFLGVDEQFF
TRBJ1-3 | TRBV10-2 | CASKVGLTESGNTIYF
TRBJ2-7 | TRBV30 | CAWSVGGAGEQYF
TRBJ2-1 | TRBV5-6 | CASRRPGLGASSYNEQFF
TRBJ2-5 | TRBV7-9 | CASSLALATGGWETQYF
TRBJ2-1 | TRBV19 | CASSLGTGFNEQFF
TRBJ2-3 | TRBV7-6 | CASSSYRGIPDTQYF
TRBJ2-1 | TRBV25-1 | CASSVDLGVYNEQFF
TRBJ1-2 | TRBV6-1 | CASISVDSYGYTF
TRBJ2-5 | TRBV27 | CASSLGPGQSEGEQYF
TRBJ2-3 | TRBV7-8 | CASSPTGNPYTDTQYF
TRBJ2-1 | TRBV7-6 | CASSPGVYNEQFF
TRBJ1-1 | TRBV5-1 | CASSLPQDRGSMNTEAFF
TRBJ2-1 | TRBV7-9 | CASSLAGAGDVQFF
TRBJ2-2 | TRBV19 | CASSTPYGELFF
TRBJ2-1 | TRBV7-9 | CAQEGLAGEQFF
TRBJ2-2 | TRBV10-3 | CAISDAGTRSGELFF
TRBJ2-3 | TRBV7-2 | CASSLGGADTDTQYF
TRBJ2-7 | TRBV7-9 | CASSSQTRSYEQYF
TRBJ1-2 | TRBV19 | CASSPVPTGGYGYTF
TRBJ2-7 | TRBV25-1 | CASASDRSTYEQYF
TRBJ2-2 | TRBV4-3 | CASSQDQSGRRLFF
TRBJ1-2 | TRBV29-1 | CSGRSNYGYTF
TRBJ2-1 | TRBV4-1 | CASSLGQEQFF
TRBJ2-7 | TRBV27 | CASSLTGSSYEQYF
TRBJ2-1 | TRBV27 | CASSSGLALSSYNEQFF
TRBJ2-1 | TRBV30 | CAWSNLGPEQFF
TRBJ2-1 | TRBV20-1 | CSATQNEQFF
TRBJ2-7 | TRBV19 | CASSPGTGAYEQYF
TRBJ2-1 | TRBV7-8 | CASSRLAGGPGPEQFF
TRBJ2-7 | TRBV27 | CASSFSPSTSGINEQYF
TRBJ2-1 | TRBV7-9 | CASSAFGLAGNNEQFF
TRBJ1-1 | TRBV19 | CASSIDPQGATEAFF
TRBJ1-3 | TRBV7-9 | CASSLTGRINTIYF
TRBJ1-1 | TRBV4-2 | CASSQAHQNTEAFF
TRBJ2-1 | TRBV6-6 | CASSTLGQGMDEQFF
TRBJ2-7 | TRBV7-2 | CASSLDSRVGLGSEQYF
TRBJ2-5 | TRBV5-6 | CASSTRGQGYEETQYF
TRBJ2-1 | TRBV7-6 | CASSSGTGAYNEQFF
TRBJ1-5 | TRBV13 | CASSLGGVGNQPQHF